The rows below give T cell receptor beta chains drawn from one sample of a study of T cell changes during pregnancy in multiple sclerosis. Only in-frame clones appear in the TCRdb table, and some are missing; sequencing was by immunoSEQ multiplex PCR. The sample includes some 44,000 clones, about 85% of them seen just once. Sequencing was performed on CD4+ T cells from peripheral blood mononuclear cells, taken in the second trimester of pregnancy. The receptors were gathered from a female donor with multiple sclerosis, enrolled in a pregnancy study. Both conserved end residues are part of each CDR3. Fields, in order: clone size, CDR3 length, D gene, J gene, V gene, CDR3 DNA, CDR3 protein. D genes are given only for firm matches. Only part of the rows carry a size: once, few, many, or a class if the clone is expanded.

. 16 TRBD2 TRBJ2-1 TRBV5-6 TGTGCCAGCAGACCTCTACTAGCGGGATTAAACAATGAGCAGTTCTTC CASRPLLAGLNNEQFF
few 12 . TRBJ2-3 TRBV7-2 TGTGCCAGCAGCATAAACACAGATACGCAGTATTTT CASSINTDTQYF
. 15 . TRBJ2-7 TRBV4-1 TGCGCCAGCAGCCAAGGTGGTAGCGGCTTCTACGAGCAGTACTTC CASSQGGSGFYEQYF
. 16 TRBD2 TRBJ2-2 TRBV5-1 TGCGCCAGCAGTTCTACTAGCGGGAGCCACACCGGGGAGCTGTTTTTT CASSSTSGSHTGELFF
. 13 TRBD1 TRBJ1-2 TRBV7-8 TGTGCCAGCAGCTCAGGACAGGGCTATGGCTACACCTTC CASSSGQGYGYTF
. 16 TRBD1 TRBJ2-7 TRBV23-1 TGCGCCAGCAGTCAACCGACAGGGGGGGCTTCCTACGAGCAGTACTTC CASSQPTGGASYEQYF
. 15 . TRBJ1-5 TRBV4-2 TGTGCCAGCAGCCAAGAACTGAGTAGCAATCAGCCCCAGCATTTT CASSQELSSNQPQHF
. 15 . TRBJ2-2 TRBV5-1 TGCGCCAGCAGCCTGACAGTCTCGAACACCGGGGAGCTGTTTTTT CASSLTVSNTGELFF
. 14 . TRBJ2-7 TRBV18 TGTGCCAGCTCGCATCCGGGACATCCGTGGGAGCAGTACTTC CASSHPGHPWEQYF
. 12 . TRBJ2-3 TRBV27 TGTGCCAGCAGCCACCGGGGGGATACGCAGTATTTT CASSHRGDTQYF
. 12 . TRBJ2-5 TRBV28 TGTGCCAGCAGTCCCCGGTTAGAGACCCAGTACTTC CASSPRLETQYF
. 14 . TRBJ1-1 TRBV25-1 TGTGCCAGCAGTGACGCTTCCAGGAACACTGAAGCTTTCTTT CASSDASRNTEAFF
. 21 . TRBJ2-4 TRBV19 TGTGCCAGTAGCCCATCCAGGGTTGGTGGTGGTAGTGGCCTAGCCAAAAACATTCAGTACTTC CASSPSRVGGGSGLAKNIQYF
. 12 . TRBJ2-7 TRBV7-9 TGTGCCAGCGGCGACGGGTCCTACGAGCAGTACTTC CASGDGSYEQYF
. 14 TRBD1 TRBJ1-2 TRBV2 TGTGCCAGCAGCGAGGGACAGGGCGGCTATGGCTACACCTTC CASSEGQGGYGYTF
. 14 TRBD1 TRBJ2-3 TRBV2 TGTGCCAGACAACGGGACAGGCGTGCAGATACGCAGTATTTT CARQRDRRADTQYF
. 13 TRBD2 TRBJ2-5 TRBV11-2 TGTGCCAGCAGCCGCGGGAGTTCAGAGACCCAGTACTTC CASSRGSSETQYF
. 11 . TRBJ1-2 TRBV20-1 TGCAGTGCGGTTGACAGCTATGGCTACACCTTC CSAVDSYGYTF
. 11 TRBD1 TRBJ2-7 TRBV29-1 TGCAGCGCCGGGGACAGGTACGAGCAGTACTTC CSAGDRYEQYF
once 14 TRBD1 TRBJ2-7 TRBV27 TGTGCCAGCAGTCAAACCGGACAGGGCAACGAGCAGTACTTC CASSQTGQGNEQYF
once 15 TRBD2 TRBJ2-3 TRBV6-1 TGTGCCAGCAGTCCACTAGCGGGACCCCCAGATACGCAGTATTTT CASSPLAGPPDTQYF
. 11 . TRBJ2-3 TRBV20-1 TGCAGTGCCACTACCAGTAATACGCAGTATTTT CSATTSNTQYF
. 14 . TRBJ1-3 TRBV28 TGTGCCAGCAGTACAGGGTCTCCTGGAAACACCATATATTTT CASSTGSPGNTIYF
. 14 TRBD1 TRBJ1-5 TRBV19 TGTGCCAGTAAAGGGACAGGGGGCGATCAGCCCCAGCATTTT CASKGTGGDQPQHF
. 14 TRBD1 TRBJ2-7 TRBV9 TGTGCCAGCAGCGTAGATGCGACAGGGGGCGAGCAGTACTTC CASSVDATGGEQYF
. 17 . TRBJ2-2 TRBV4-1 TGCGCCAGCAGCCGATCAGAACAGGGATGGGTCGCCGGGGAGCTGTTTTTT CASSRSEQGWVAGELFF
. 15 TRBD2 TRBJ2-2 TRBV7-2 TGTGCCAGCAGCTTACTTACAGCGGGGGGCGGGGAGCTGTTTTTT CASSLLTAGGGELFF
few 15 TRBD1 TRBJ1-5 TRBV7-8 TGTGCCAGCAGCTTAGCGAGGACAGGGGCTCAGCCCCAGCATTTT CASSLARTGAQPQHF
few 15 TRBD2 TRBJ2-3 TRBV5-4 TGTGCCAGCACCCTTAGCGGGACTAGCACAGATACGCAGTATTTT CASTLSGTSTDTQYF
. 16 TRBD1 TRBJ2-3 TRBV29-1 TGCAGCGCCCACCTGGAGGGACAGGGGGCATTGAATACGCAGTATTTT CSAHLEGQGALNTQYF
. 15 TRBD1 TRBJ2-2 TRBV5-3 TGTGTCTCCCGCTGGGGACAGGCGAACACCGGGGAGCTGTTTTTT CVSRWGQANTGELFF
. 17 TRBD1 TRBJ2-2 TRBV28 TGTGCCAGCAGTTACCTACTCAGGGGGCAGAACACCGGGGAGCTGTTTTTT CASSYLLRGQNTGELFF
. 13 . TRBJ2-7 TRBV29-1 TGCAGCGTTGGACAGCAGAGCTCCTACGAGCAGTACTTC CSVGQQSSYEQYF
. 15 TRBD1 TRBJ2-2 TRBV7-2 TGTGCCAGCAGCCTAGGACAGGGTACGACCGGGGAGCTGTTTTTT CASSLGQGTTGELFF
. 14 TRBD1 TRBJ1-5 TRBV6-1 TGTGCCAGCAGTGAGACAGGGCTCGTTCAGCCCCAGCATTTT CASSETGLVQPQHF
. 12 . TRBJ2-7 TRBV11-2 TGTGCCAGCAGGACTAGGTCGGACGAGCAGTACTTC CASRTRSDEQYF
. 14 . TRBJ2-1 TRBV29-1 TGCAGCGCCCTACGGGGAAGCTCCTACAATGAGCAGTTCTTC CSALRGSSYNEQFF
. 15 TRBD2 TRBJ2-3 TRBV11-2 TGTGCCAGCAGTTCTAGCGGGTCTAGCACAGATACGCAGTATTTT CASSSSGSSTDTQYF
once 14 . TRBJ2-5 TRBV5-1 TGCGCCAGCAGCTCATACCAGGGGCAAGAGACCCAGTACTTC CASSSYQGQETQYF
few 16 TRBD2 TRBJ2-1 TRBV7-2 TGTGCCAGCAGCTTATTGCAGTGGGAGGGCCGCAATGAGCAGTTCTTC CASSLLQWEGRNEQFF
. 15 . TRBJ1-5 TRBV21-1 TGTGCCAGCAGCAAAAGGGACAGGGTCTATCAGCCCCAGCATTTT CASSKRDRVYQPQHF
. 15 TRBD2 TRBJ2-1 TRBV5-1 TGCGCCAGCAGCTTGGTAGCGGGAGGGCGCGATGAGCAGTTCTTC CASSLVAGGRDEQFF
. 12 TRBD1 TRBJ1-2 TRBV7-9 TGTGCCAGCAGCCCAGGACAGGTTGGCTACACCTTC CASSPGQVGYTF
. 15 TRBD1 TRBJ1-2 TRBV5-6 TGTGCCAGCAGCCCGGGACAGACTTGGAACTATGGCTACACCTTC CASSPGQTWNYGYTF